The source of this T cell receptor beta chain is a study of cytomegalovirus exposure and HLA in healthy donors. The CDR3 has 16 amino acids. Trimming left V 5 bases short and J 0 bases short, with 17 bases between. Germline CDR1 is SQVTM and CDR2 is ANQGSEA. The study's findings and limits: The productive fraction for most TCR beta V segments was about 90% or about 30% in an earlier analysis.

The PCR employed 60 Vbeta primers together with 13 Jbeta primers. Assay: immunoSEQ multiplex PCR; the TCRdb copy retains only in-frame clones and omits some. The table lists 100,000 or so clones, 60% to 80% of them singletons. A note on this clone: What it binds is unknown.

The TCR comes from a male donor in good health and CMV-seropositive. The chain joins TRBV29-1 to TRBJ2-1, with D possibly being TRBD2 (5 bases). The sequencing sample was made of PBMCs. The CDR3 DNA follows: TGCAGCGTTTTTCAAGGCGCTAGCCTCTCCTACAATGAGCAGTTCTTC. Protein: CSVFQGASLSYNEQFF.